The clone carrying this TCR beta chain was counted at least ten times. This entry belongs to a study of T cells in Graves' hyperthyroidism and ophthalmopathy. The CDR3 runs 16 residues. CDR1 is KGHSH, CDR2 LQKENI, per germline. V was trimmed by 3 bases and J by 0 bases, leaving 14 bases between them. RNA transcripts served as the template for amplifying TCR beta CDR3 regions. The HTBI primer set was used in a first-round RT-PCR of the TCR CDR3. TCRdb processed the multiplex PCR reads anew with MiXCR; each CDR3 protein has one entry. The table records roughly 170,000 distinct CDR3 sequences, 15% to 20% of them present only once. These patients, aged 18 to 65, had recently diagnosed hyperthyroidism lasting under 2 months. Those patients with uncontrolled infection, other autoimmune disease, pregnancy or lactation were excluded.

V is TRBV18 and J is TRBJ1-1; D is possibly TRBD1 (6 bases). The TCR was taken from a woman in her fifties or sixties with Graves' hyperthyroidism. The sequenced sample was blood. The CDR3 DNA reads TGTGCCAGCTCACCCGGCAGGGGTGTTATGAACACTGAAGCTTTCTTT. This translates into CASSPGRGVMNTEAFF.